This TCR beta chain was recovered during a study of cytomegalovirus exposure and HLA in healthy donors. Study findings and constraints: Later genetic work tied a missense DCLRE1C variant to beta-chain V and J trimming.

The PCR employed 60 Vbeta primers together with 13 Jbeta primers. Libraries were prepared by immunoSEQ multiplex PCR; TCRdb keeps only in-frame clonotypes and omits some of them. The sample lists about 160,000 clones; around 75% were seen once. As for this clone: Its antigen remains unidentified.

This receptor was obtained from a female donor in good health and CMV-seronegative. Material: PBMCs.

The chain's CDR3 is CASNRDGSYEQYF. For the CDR3, the DNA is TGTGCCAGCAACAGAGACGGTTCCTACGAGCAGTACTTC. The rearrangement uses TRBV2 and TRBJ2-5; unclear D gene. The DNA matches TRBJ2-7 better at its end, which makes the J call doubtful. The CDR3 spans 13 residues. Germline CDR1 and CDR2: SNHLY and FYNNEI.